Listed here are 20 T cell receptor beta chains from one sample, sequenced in a study of sequential checkpoint blockade in melanoma (dated by TCRdb to between 2018 and 2021). The intended sense of this specimen's treatment or condition label: randomized to nivolumab then ipilimumab (arm A) or the reverse (arm B). Libraries were made using the immunoSEQ multiplex PCR assay. The clones in this table, taken by TCRdb from immuneACCESS, are in-frame only. Not every clone is retained; where verified, under half of the shortfall comes from an unresolved V gene, and the cause of the rest is unknown. This sample lists some 11,000 clones; roughly 69% were detected once. The ten largest clones capture about 28% of the sample. The sample consisted of CD8+ T cells sorted from blood (inferred from file names), taken from a patient given nivolumab and ipilimumab in sequence. The source is a human donor with melanoma.

This chain connects TRBV27 to TRBJ2-7; D perhaps matches TRBD1 (6 bases). The CDR3 has 14 residues. The V end was cut by 6 bases, the J end by 2 bases, with 14 bases between. In germline, CDR1 is MNHEY, CDR2 SMNVEV (reference sequence). The CDR3 is CASSLGQQTYEQYF. As DNA, the CDR3 is TGTGCCAGCAGCCTCGGACAGCAGACCTACGAGCAGTACTTC.

This chain uses TRBV7-8 with TRBJ2-5, with 8 bases lining up with TRBD1. Germline values: CDR1 SGHVS, CDR2 FQNEAQ. The CDR3 consists of 13 residues. V lost 5 bases and J lost 5; bases outside the gene matches: 4. The CDR3 DNA reads TGTGCCAGCAGCGTGGACAGGGCTGAGACCCAGTACTTC. It codes for CASSVDRAETQYF.

V and J are TRBV12-5 and TRBJ1-1; 7 nucleotides align to TRBD1. After removal of 1 base from V and 0 bases from J, the junction contained 2 bases not matched to a gene. Looked up from germline, CDR1 is LGHNT and CDR2 is FRNRAP. CDR3 size: 15 residues. CDR3: CASGLAGTVNTEAFF. The CDR3 bases are TGTGCTAGTGGTTTGGCCGGGACAGTGAACACTGAAGCTTTCTTT.

The J gene is TRBJ2-5, the V gene TRBV10-3; D is possibly TRBD2 (7 bases). The germline gives CDR1 ENHRY, CDR2 SYGVKD. The CDR3 contains 13 residues. Between the trimmed V and J ends, which lost 6 bases and 5 bases, there was a span of 13 bases. The CDR3 loop is CAISGGQDETQYF. As DNA, the CDR3 is TGTGCCATCAGCGGGGGGCAGGATGAGACCCAGTACTTC.

The chain has TRBV7-7 and TRBJ2-7; TRBD1 matches at 11 bases. This CDR3 has 15 residues. The V gene end was trimmed by 3 bases and the J gene end by 4 bases; junction bases not matched to a gene: 5. Germline values: CDR1 SSHAT, CDR2 FNYEAQ (reference sequence). CDR3 coding DNA: TGTGCCAGCAGCTTGGGGACAGGGGGTCTTTACGAGCAGTACTTC. Amino acids: CASSLGTGGLYEQYF.

V usage is TRBV27 and J usage is TRBJ2-2; 9 nucleotides agree with TRBD2. The CDR3 sequence is 18 residues long. Trimming removed 7 bases from V and 6 bases from J; junction bases left unmatched: 18. Looked up from germline, CDR1 is MNHEY and CDR2 is SMNVEV (reference sequence). The DNA for the CDR3 is TGTGCCAGCACGGGAGCGGGAGGCCCGATTTCCCCTGCCGGGGAGCTGTTTTTT. Its translation is CASTGAGGPISPAGELFF.

This clone has just one count. J is TRBJ2-3 and V is TRBV7-9; TRBD2 matches at 10 bases. CDR1 SEHNR and CDR2 FQNEAQ come from the germline V gene (reference sequence). The V segment lost 5 bases and the J segment 0 bases; nucleotides outside the gene matches: 5. The CDR3 length is 16 residues. CDR3 nucleotide sequence: TGTGCCAGCAGCCCTGGAGCGGGGGGGAGCACAGATACGCAGTATTTT. Its protein is CASSPGAGGSTDTQYF.

This sequence joins TRBV2 and TRBJ1-5; no reliable D call. The germline V gene has CDR1 SNHLY and CDR2 FYNNEI. This CDR3 region has 14 residues. The V end lost 3 bases, the J end lost 0 bases, and 6 bases lay between the germline ends. In nucleotides, the CDR3 is TGTGCCAGCAGTGACGGTAATAGCAATCAGCCCCAGCATTTT. Translation: CASSDGNSNQPQHF.

This clone showed up just once. The rearrangement joins TRBV15 to TRBJ1-1; 7 nucleotides align to TRBD1. The V segment lost 1 base and the J segment 1 base; nucleotides outside the gene matches: 6. The length of the CDR3 is 16 residues. The germline V gene encodes CDR1 LNHNV and CDR2 YYDKDF (reference sequence). CDR3 loop: CATSRAPGQENTEAFF. CDR3 DNA: TGTGCCACCAGCAGAGCTCCCGGACAGGAGAACACTGAAGCTTTCTTT.

This chain connects TRBV19 to TRBJ2-7, with 9 bases aligning to TRBD1. After removal of 6 bases from V and 2 bases from J, the junction contained 2 bases not matched to a gene. This CDR3 region has 13 residues. The germline gives CDR1 LNHDA, CDR2 SQIVND (reference sequence). The CDR3 bases are TGTGCCAGTAGAGGGACAGGGCCCTACGAGCAGTACTTC. Translated, it gives CASRGTGPYEQYF.

The V gene is TRBV5-1, the J gene TRBJ2-7; a weak D match, TRBD2 (7 bases). The CDR3 contains 17 residues. Germline V gene data show CDR1 as SGHRS and CDR2 as YFSETQ. V dropped 0 bases and J dropped 3 bases, with 19 bases sitting between them. This CDR3 is CASSLDSVGGRFYEQYF. For the CDR3, the DNA is TGCGCCAGCAGCTTGGATTCTGTCGGGGGGCGGTTCTACGAGCAGTACTTC.

The chain recombines TRBV9 with TRBJ2-5, with TRBD1 identical over 11 bases. CDR3 length equals 16 residues. Germline V gene data show CDR1 as SGDLS and CDR2 as YYNGEE. V gave up 3 bases and J gave up 5 bases; unmatched junction bases: 9. The CDR3 spells CASSAYGQGARETQYF. Here the CDR3 DNA reads TGTGCCAGCAGCGCCTACGGACAGGGGGCGCGGGAGACCCAGTACTTC.

This clone ranks as medium-sized. The V call is TRBV28, the J call TRBJ2-7; 8 bases are shared with TRBD1. The V segment lost 1 base and the J segment 0 bases; nucleotides outside the gene matches: 2. CDR1 MDHEN and CDR2 SYDVKM come from the germline V gene. CDR3 length: 15 residues. The CDR3 nucleotides are TGTGCCAGCAGTTTATACAGGGGGAACTCCTACGAGCAGTACTTC. As protein: CASSLYRGNSYEQYF.

The genes are TRBV2 and TRBJ2-7; D call uncertain. The CDR3 is made up of 11 amino acids. V dropped 11 bases and J dropped 1 base, with 9 bases sitting between them. Looked up from germline, CDR1 is SNHLY and CDR2 is FYNNEI. The CDR3 is CAQSVSYEQYF. The CDR3 nucleotides are TGTGCCCAATCGGTTTCCTACGAGCAGTACTTC.

In this sample, this clone turned up a few times. V is TRBV11-1 and J is TRBJ2-3; 13 bases fit TRBD2. With V trimmed by 4 bases and J by 1 base, 11 bases remained unmatched. Germline CDR1 reads SGHAT; CDR2 reads FQDESV (reference sequence). This CDR3 region has 19 residues. For the CDR3, the DNA is TGTGCCAGCAGCTCATTGAGACTAGCGGGAGGACTAGGCACAGATACGCAGTATTTT. This encodes CASSSLRLAGGLGTDTQYF.

The CDR3 coding sequence is TGTGCCAGCAGCTTAGAGTCAGACAATGAGCAGTTCTTC. Its translation: CASSLESDNEQFF. The chain recombines TRBV13 with TRBJ2-1; D gene unclear. CDR1 is PRHDT, CDR2 FYEKMQ, per germline (reference sequence). Trimming cost V 1 base and J 5 bases, with 6 bases left between them. The CDR3 runs 13 residues.

In its sample, this clone was seen once. The J gene is TRBJ2-3, the V gene TRBV7-9; 9 positions agree with TRBD1. V shed 0 bases and J 1 base; nucleotides not matched to a gene: 5. Germline CDR1 SEHNR, CDR2 FQNEAQ (reference sequence). The CDR3 contains 17 residues. The CDR3 region is CASSLAQDRGGTDTQYF. DNA for the CDR3: TGTGCCAGCAGCTTAGCTCAGGACAGGGGAGGCACAGATACGCAGTATTTT. Full variable domain (missing parts from reference TRBV7-9 and TRBJ2-3): DTGVSQNPRHKITKRGQNVTFRCDPISEHNRLYWYRQTLGQGPEFLTYFQNEAQLEKSRLLSDRFSAERPKGSFSTLEIQRTEQGDSAMYLCASSLAQDRGGTDTQYFGPGTRLTVL.

This clone appeared a single time. The V and J genes are TRBV19 and TRBJ2-7; 7 bases match TRBD1. The length of the CDR3 is 14 residues. Germline CDR1 and CDR2: LNHDA and SQIVND (reference sequence). After removal of 3 bases from V and 7 bases from J, the junction contained 9 bases not matched to a gene. DNA for the CDR3: TGTGCCAGTAGTATCACACAGGGGTCAGGGGAGCAGTACTTC. It specifies CASSITQGSGEQYF.

The J gene is TRBJ1-5, the V gene TRBV15, with TRBD1 identical over 9 bases. The CDR3 totals 17 residues. The V gene's germline CDR1 is LNHNV and CDR2 YYDKDF (reference sequence). J gave up 3 bases and V 5 bases, and 11 bases lay outside the gene matches. CDR3 loop: CATSPGRTGELNQPQHF. The CDR3 bases are TGTGCCACCAGCCCAGGGAGGACAGGGGAACTCAATCAGCCCCAGCATTTT.

The V gene is TRBV19, the J gene TRBJ1-2; TRBD1 agrees at 7 bases. After removal of 9 bases from V and 0 bases from J, the junction contained 4 bases not matched to a gene. This CDR3 spans 13 amino acids. Germline values: CDR1 LNHDA, CDR2 SQIVND (reference sequence). CDR3 in DNA: TGTGCCAGCTCCCAGGGGGCTAACTATGGCTACACCTTC. Translated: CASSQGANYGYTF.